This TCR beta chain was obtained from a study of blood T cell repertoires in COVID-19. Looking at the study overall: Both acute and convalescent COVID-19 samples were obtained from the United States, Italy and Spain. T cells, B-cell-depleted T cells, or PBMCs provided the cDNA or gDNA that served as material.

The table came from immunoSEQ multiplex PCR; TCRdb's copy has only in-frame clones and leaves some out. The top ten clones hold 15% to 18% of a sample with under 75,000 clones, roughly 81% of them seen once. The CDR3 runs 15 residues. V shed 1 base, J shed 1 base, and the junction held 2 bases outside the gene matches. The germline CDR1 and CDR2 sequences are LNHDA and SQIVND (reference sequence). In its sample, this clone was seen a few times. The chain couples TRBV19 to TRBJ1-1; TRBD1 aligns across 8 bases. This receptor was identified in an elderly man with acute or convalescent COVID-19. Sequencing input: peripheral blood. The CDR3 protein is CASSIVGTGNTEAFF. The CDR3, as DNA: TGTGCCAGTAGTATAGTAGGGACAGGGAACACTGAAGCTTTCTTT.